This TCR beta chain appears in the sequencing data of a study of T cells in Graves' hyperthyroidism and ophthalmopathy. Researchers took RNA transcripts and amplified the TCR beta CDR3 regions from them. The HTBI primer set drove a first-round RT-PCR of the TCR CDR3. TCRdb reprocessed the multiplex PCR reads via MiXCR and lists one record per CDR3 protein. Among around 540,000 distinct CDR3 sequences listed, about 16% were seen once. With duration under 3 months, ophthalmopathy was active: Clinical Activity Score at least 3, NOSPECS at least 4. PBMCs stemmed from 10 ml fresh peripheral blood. About this clonotype itself: Its specificity is unknown.

Regarding the study as a whole: Most thyroid clonotypes expanded above 0.001 were also detected in blood. Before onset, ophthalmopathy was predicted by the model a median roughly 6.8 months earlier.

The sequence came from a woman in her twenties or thirties with Graves' ophthalmopathy. The source material was blood.

The CDR3 protein is CASSLGWTSETYNEQFF. CDR3 in DNA: TGTGCCAGCAGTCTAGGATGGACTAGCGAGACGTACAATGAGCAGTTCTTC. The genes are TRBV6-2 or TRBV6-3 and TRBJ2-1, with 9 nucleotides matching TRBD2. V was clipped by 5 bases and J by 4 bases; unmatched bases: 12. The CDR3 is 17 amino acids. Germline CDR1 and CDR2: MNHEY and SVGEGT.